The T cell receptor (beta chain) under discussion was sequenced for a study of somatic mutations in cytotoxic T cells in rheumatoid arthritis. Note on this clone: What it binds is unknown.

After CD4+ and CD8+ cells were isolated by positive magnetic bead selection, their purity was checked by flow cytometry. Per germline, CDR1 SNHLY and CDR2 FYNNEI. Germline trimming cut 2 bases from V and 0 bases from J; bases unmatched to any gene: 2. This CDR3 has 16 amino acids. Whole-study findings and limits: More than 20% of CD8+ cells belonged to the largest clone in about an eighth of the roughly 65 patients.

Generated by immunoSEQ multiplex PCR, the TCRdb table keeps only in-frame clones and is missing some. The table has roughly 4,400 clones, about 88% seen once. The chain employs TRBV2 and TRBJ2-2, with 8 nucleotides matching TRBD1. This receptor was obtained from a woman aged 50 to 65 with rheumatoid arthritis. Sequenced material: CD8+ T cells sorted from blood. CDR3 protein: CASSEQGAPNTGELFF. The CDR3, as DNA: TGTGCCAGCAGTGAACAGGGGGCCCCGAACACCGGGGAGCTGTTTTTT.